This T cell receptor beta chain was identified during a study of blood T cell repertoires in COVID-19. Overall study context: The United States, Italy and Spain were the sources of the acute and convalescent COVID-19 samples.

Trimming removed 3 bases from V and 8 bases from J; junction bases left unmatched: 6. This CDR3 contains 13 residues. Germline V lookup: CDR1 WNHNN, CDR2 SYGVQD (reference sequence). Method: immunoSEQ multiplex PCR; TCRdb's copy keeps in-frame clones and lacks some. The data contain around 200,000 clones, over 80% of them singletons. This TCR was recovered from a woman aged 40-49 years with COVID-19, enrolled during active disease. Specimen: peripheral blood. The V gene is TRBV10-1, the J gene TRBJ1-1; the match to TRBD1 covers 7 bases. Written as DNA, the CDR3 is TGCGCCAGCAGTGAAGGGGGCGCAGGGGAAGCTTTCTTT. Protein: CASSEGGAGEAFF.